This T cell receptor beta chain was documented in a study of control samples from healthy donors and cancer patients. The CDR3 has 14 residues. The germline V gene encodes CDR1 SNHLY and CDR2 FYNNEI. V lost 5 bases, J lost 8 bases, and 18 bases lay in between. Measured with immunoSEQ multiplex PCR; TCRdb has only the in-frame clones, and not every one. This repertoire shows 70,000 to 100,000 clones, about 90% found once; its top ten account for 1.9%. The rearrangement uses TRBV2 and TRBJ1-2; possibly TRBD1 for D (5 bases). The TCR comes from a woman between 55 and 75 years old with head and neck cancer. Sequencing used PBMCs. The CDR3 DNA reads TGTGCCAGCAGTCTTATAGAGCAGGGTAAAGGCTACACCTTC. Translating it yields CASSLIEQGKGYTF.